This TCR beta chain derives from a study of cytotoxic CD8 clonotypes in ibrutinib-treated CLL. Across the whole study: For this cohort, patients were around eleven relapsed/refractory and 15 treatment-naive, while 17 were IGHV unmutated.

Researchers set a sequencing depth target of 1 in 200,000 to 1 in 1 million T cells. Produced via immunoSEQ multiplex PCR; TCRdb's table is partial and in-frame only. The table has 200,000 or so clones, just over 70% seen once. Study conclusions and caveats: Exceeding age-matched healthy donors, baseline clonality also tracked the counts of circulating CD8+ T cells.

Germline V gene lookup returns CDR1 SGHVS and CDR2 FNYEAQ. J was trimmed by 3 bases and V by 3 bases; bases with no gene match: 11. The CDR3 length is 17 residues. Regarding this clone: The antigen is unknown.

The TCR originated in a human donor with chronic lymphocytic leukemia. The sample consisted of PBMCs, taken after 12 months of ibrutinib treatment. The chain carries TRBV7-6 and TRBJ2-5; 9 nucleotides align to TRBD2. For the CDR3, the DNA is TGTGCCAGCAGCTTTTCGTCCGCGGGGGGGAGAAAAGAGACCCAGTACTTC. This gives the protein CASSFSSAGGRKETQYF. The variable domain in full, completed from reference TRBV7-6 and TRBJ2-5, reads GAGVSQSPRYKVTKRGQDVALRCDPISGHVSLYWYRQALGQGPEFLTYFNYEAQQDKSGLPNDRFSAERPEGSISTLTIQRTEQRDSAMYRCASSFSSAGGRKETQYFGPGTRLLVL.